The next 21 T cell receptor beta chains were all read from a single sample in a study of T cell changes during pregnancy in multiple sclerosis. Produced via immunoSEQ multiplex PCR; TCRdb's table is partial and in-frame only. There are 58,000 or so clones in the sample; about 90% occur only once, and roughly 0.47% lies in the top ten. This material consisted of CD4+ T cells from peripheral blood mononuclear cells, taken in the third trimester of pregnancy. The receptors stem from a female donor with multiple sclerosis, enrolled in a pregnancy study.

This sequence joins TRBV5-1 and TRBJ1-2; 10 positions agree with TRBD1. The J segment lost 4 bases and the V segment lost 4 bases, leaving 7 bases of the junction unmatched. The germline V gene encodes CDR1 SGHRS and CDR2 YFSETQ. This CDR3 has 15 residues. CDR3 nucleotides: TGCGCCAGCAGCGGGTCAGGACAGGGGGGCTATGGCTACACCTTC. Translation: CASSGSGQGGYGYTF.

J is TRBJ2-3 and V is TRBV27; TRBD2 might be the D (5 bases). The CDR3 sequence is 14 residues long. Germline-derived CDR1 and CDR2 are MNHEY and SMNVEV (reference sequence). The germline V and J ends were trimmed by 10 bases and 6 bases, with 20 bases remaining between them. This CDR3 is CATQQVVGGDTQYF. The CDR3 DNA is TGTGCCACTCAGCAGGTAGTGGGCGGGGATACGCAGTATTTT.

The gene calls are TRBV12-2 and TRBJ1-2; TRBD1 is taken as the D call from the table, unchecked against the DNA. TRBV12-2 represents a pseudogene. This CDR3 has 19 residues. CDR3 amino acids: CASRLTNREGAHSTYGYTF. The CDR3 DNA sequence: TGTGCAAGTCGCTTGACCAATCGTGAGGGGGCCCATTCCACCTATGGCTACACCTTC.

CDR3 protein: CSVSGPGVSGANVLTF. Here the CDR3 DNA reads TGCAGCGTCTCCGGGCCGGGGGTCTCTGGGGCCAACGTCCTGACTTTC. The J gene is TRBJ2-6, the V gene TRBV29-1; TRBD2 is a possible D gene (6 bases). Trimming shortened V by 6 bases and J by 0 bases, and 15 bases separated the two germline ends. CDR3 length: 16 residues. Germline values: CDR1 SQVTM, CDR2 ANQGSEA.

The sample holds a few counts of this clone. This sequence joins TRBV10-3 and TRBJ1-1, with a weak D call TRBD1 (6 bases). The CDR3 extends over 13 amino acids. The V and J ends lost 5 bases and 2 bases respectively, with 9 bases between them. Germline V gene data show CDR1 as ENHRY and CDR2 as SYGVKD. CDR3 sequence reads: CAISPTGNTEAFF. CDR3 DNA sequence: TGTGCCATCAGTCCGACAGGAAACACTGAAGCTTTCTTT.

The chain recombines TRBV7-2 with TRBJ2-1; 8 bases fit TRBD2. The CDR3 has 15 amino acids. The V gene's germline CDR1 is SGHTA and CDR2 FQGNSA. J gave up 5 bases and V 3 bases, and 6 bases lay outside the gene matches. CDR3 sequence: CASSFGGASDNEQFF. The CDR3 coding sequence is TGTGCCAGCAGCTTCGGGGGGGCGTCGGACAATGAGCAGTTCTTC.

This chain links TRBV11-3 with TRBJ2-1; 15 nucleotides agree with TRBD2. With V trimmed by 3 bases and J by 3 bases, 3 bases remained unmatched. Looked up from germline, CDR1 is SGHNT and CDR2 is YENEEA. The CDR3 loop spans 17 amino acids. CDR3 loop: CASSLGLAGGRYNEQFF. The CDR3 DNA reads TGTGCCAGCAGCTTGGGACTAGCGGGGGGCCGCTACAATGAGCAGTTCTTC.

CDR3 sequence: CASSLKSGAMGELFF. The CDR3 DNA follows: TGCGCCAGCAGCTTGAAGTCTGGGGCAATGGGGGAGCTGTTTTTT. This rearrangement joins TRBV5-1 to TRBJ2-2, with TRBD1 as a possible D gene (5 bases). Germline assignment: CDR1 SGHRS and CDR2 YFSETQ. The CDR3 has 15 residues. V lost 1 base and J 8 bases, leaving 15 bases between the germline ends. The whole variable domain, remainder taken from reference TRBV5-1 and TRBJ2-2, is KAGVTQTPRYLIKTRGQQVTLSCSPISGHRSVSWYQQTPGQGLQFLFEYFSETQRNKGNFPGRFSGRQFSNSRSEMNVSTLELGDSALYLCASSLKSGAMGELFFGEGSRLTVL.

The gene calls are TRBV5-6 and TRBJ1-1, with TRBD1 as a possible D gene (6 bases). Germline CDR1 and CDR2: SGHDT and YYEEEE. With 3 bases removed from V and 4 bases from J, the gap between germline ends came to 10 bases. This CDR3 contains 13 residues. The CDR3 loop is CASSWGGATEAFF. CDR3 sequence (DNA): TGTGCCAGCAGCTGGGGGGGGGCCACTGAAGCTTTCTTT.

The gene calls are TRBV7-9 and TRBJ2-1; a possible D gene is TRBD1 (5 bases). This CDR3 has 11 residues. CDR1 SEHNR and CDR2 FQNEAQ come from the germline V gene (reference sequence). Trimming took off 5 bases at V and 14 bases at J, with 13 bases between the two ends. The CDR3 loop is CASSQQGKEFF. As DNA, the CDR3 is TGTGCCAGCAGCCAGCAGGGAAAGGAGTTCTTC.

This clone was seen just once. The chain carries TRBV4-2 and TRBJ2-7; the match to TRBD1 covers 7 bases. The CDR3 spans 14 residues. CDR1 is LGHNA and CDR2 is YNFKEQ in the germline V gene. Unmatched junction bases numbered 6, after V lost 1 base and J lost 6 bases. DNA for the CDR3: TGTGCCAGCAGCCAAGTGACAGGGCTGTCCGAGCAGTACTTC. Translated: CASSQVTGLSEQYF.

The V call is TRBV7-6, the J call TRBJ2-7; D may be TRBD1 (6 bases). The CDR3 is 14 amino acids. V was pared by 5 bases and J by 2 bases, with 13 bases between. Looked up from germline, CDR1 is SGHVS and CDR2 is FNYEAQ. The CDR3 DNA follows: TGTGCCAGCAGCCCGGAGGACAGTACCTACGAGCAGTACTTC. Encoded protein: CASSPEDSTYEQYF.

The chain has TRBV9 and TRBJ2-3, with TRBD2 as a possible D gene (6 bases). Germline CDR1 is SGDLS and CDR2 is YYNGEE. The CDR3 has 12 residues. V was cut by 2 bases and J by 11 bases, with 12 bases left in between. As DNA, the CDR3 is TGTGCCAGCAGCGTGTCGGGACTTGAGCAGTATTTT. Amino acid sequence: CASSVSGLEQYF.

The rearrangement uses TRBV13 and TRBJ2-7, with D perhaps TRBD1 (5 bases). The germline V gene encodes CDR1 PRHDT and CDR2 FYEKMQ (reference sequence). The CDR3 is 14 residues long. The V end lost 0 bases, the J end lost 3 bases, and 9 bases lay between the germline ends. CDR3: CASSLGGVSYEQYF. The CDR3 coding sequence is TGTGCCAGCAGCTTAGGAGGGGTAAGCTACGAGCAGTACTTC. Complete variable domain (other parts from reference TRBV13 and TRBJ2-7): AAGVIQSPRHLIKEKRETATLKCYPIPRHDTVYWYQQGPGQDPQFLISFYEKMQSDKGSIPDRFSAQQFSDYHSELNMSSLELGDSALYFCASSLGGVSYEQYFGPGTRLTVT.

The rearrangement links TRBV7-3 to TRBJ2-2; D is ambiguous. CDR1 SGHTA and CDR2 FQGTGA come from the germline V gene. V dropped 5 bases and J dropped 4 bases, with 8 bases sitting between them. The CDR3 length is 13 residues. The CDR3: CASSPISTGELFF. CDR3 bases: TGTGCCAGCAGCCCTATAAGCACCGGGGAGCTGTTTTTT.

The V and J genes are TRBV6-1 and TRBJ2-1; D call uncertain. Trimming shortened V by 2 bases and J by 8 bases, and 13 bases separated the two germline ends. This CDR3 has 14 amino acids. Germline CDR1 is MNHNS and CDR2 is SASEGT. The CDR3 spells CASSEYGSLDEQFF. The CDR3 DNA is TGTGCCAGCAGTGAATACGGTAGTTTAGATGAGCAGTTCTTC.

This chain uses TRBV9 with TRBJ1-2; D gene ambiguous. CDR3 length: 15 residues. The V end was cut by 0 bases, the J end by 0 bases, with 9 bases between. The germline V gene encodes CDR1 SGDLS and CDR2 YYNGEE. CDR3 sequence: CASSVEEVSNYGYTF. In DNA form, the CDR3 reads TGTGCCAGCAGCGTAGAGGAGGTATCTAACTATGGCTACACCTTC. Supplemented by reference TRBV9 and TRBJ1-2, the full variable domain reads DSGVTQTPKHLITATGQRVTLRCSPRSGDLSVYWYQQSLDQGLQFLIQYYNGEERAKGNILERFSAQQFPDLHSELNLSSLELGDSALYFCASSVEEVSNYGYTFGSGTRLTVV.

The rearrangement links TRBV5-1 to TRBJ2-5; D not resolved. This CDR3 contains 16 residues. Looked up from germline, CDR1 is SGHRS and CDR2 is YFSETQ. Trimming removed 1 base from V and 4 bases from J, with 17 bases in between. The CDR3 bases are TGCGCCAGCAGCTTGAGCGTGGCAGCCCCCGCAGAGACCCAGTACTTC. Translating it yields CASSLSVAAPAETQYF.

This rearrangement joins TRBV25-1 to TRBJ1-6; the match to TRBD1 covers 9 bases. Germline V gene sequence: CDR1 MGHDK, CDR2 SYGVNS. The CDR3 covers 15 residues. V was clipped by 3 bases and J by 9 bases; unmatched bases: 6. This chain's CDR3 is CASSDEQGAGSPLHF. CDR3 nucleotides: TGTGCCAGCAGTGACGAACAGGGGGCGGGTTCACCCCTCCACTTT. Full variable domain (outside the CDR3, taken from reference TRBV25-1 and TRBJ1-6): EADIYQTPRYLVIGTGKKITLECSQTMGHDKMYWYQQDPGMELHLIHYSYGVNSTEKGDLSSESTVSRIRTEHFPLTLESARPSHTSQYLCASSDEQGAGSPLHFGNGTRLTVT.

The V and J genes are TRBV6-5 and TRBJ2-6; TRBD1 agrees at 7 bases. CDR3 length: 16 residues. The V gene's germline CDR1 is MNHEY and CDR2 SVGAGI. The trim removed 4 bases at V and 4 bases at J, leaving 7 bases unmatched. CDR3 amino acids: CASSSSGQPGANVLTF. The CDR3 DNA sequence: TGTGCCAGCAGTTCGTCGGGACAGCCCGGGGCCAACGTCCTGACTTTC.

This chain links TRBV14 with TRBJ1-2; maybe TRBD1 (5 bases). The V gene's germline CDR1 is SGHDN and CDR2 FVKESK. Trimming took 0 bases from V and 4 from J, leaving 24 bases between them. This CDR3 comprises 19 residues. CDR3 in DNA: TGTGCCAGCAGCCAAGATCGGAGCAGGGTCCCTCTTAGACTCTATGGCTACACCTTC. Protein: CASSQDRSRVPLRLYGYTF.